Included here is one T cell receptor beta chain sequence, with context. In this sample, this clonotype turned up many times. Its antigen is currently not known. Base qualities are missing; no much larger clone stands one base away. The sample originates from a study of blood T cells in healthy people across ages (dated by TCRdb to between 2015 and 2017). Study-wide context: In model experiments, template switching captured roughly one uniquely barcoded TCR beta cDNA molecule for every two T cells. The donors were split into four age groups: young (average around 15 years), middle-aged (around 37), aged (62) and long-lived (approximately 89). To track age-related changes in TCR beta repertoire diversity, the study relied on deep sequencing normalized with unique cDNA molecular identifiers. Two additional independent replicas of 1 million unique cDNA reads from the same blood draw were analyzed for two donors (one aged 18 to 30 and one aged 80 or older).

The CDR3, cysteine through phenylalanine, is 15 amino acids long. Only CDR3 DNA remains: 45 bases, in frame from the first base. The V and J ends are trimmed by 3 bases and 0 bases, leaving 9 bases between them. CDR1 SGHKS and CDR2 YYEKEE are derived from the germline V gene (reference sequence). The paper as a whole reports these results and caveats: The CMV infection status of donors was not known, potentially confounding age-related changes in expanded clonotypes. As age increased, observed TCR beta diversity per million T cells dropped in a roughly linear way, and a significant reduction was already evident by age about 36. Conclusive comparison of naive and antigen-experienced compartments was prevented by the profiling of bulk unsorted PBMCs. Compared with the aged group, more naive CD4+ T cells, fewer expanded clones and increased TCR diversity were shown by the long-lived group, suggesting age selection. Estimates of total diversity based on one million sequenced T cells were considered lower bounds and underestimates. A strong correlation was found between observed TCR beta diversity and the percentage of naive T cells measured by flow cytometry.

Systemically healthy Caucasian individuals from Russia, some 36 in total and aged roughly 6 to 100 years, were included as donors. Around 9.7 milliliters of peripheral blood were collected from each donor into EDTA-treated Vacutainer tubes. PBMCs were isolated by Ficoll-Paque density-gradient centrifugation, with at least 6 million obtained per sample. Total RNA, at least 6 micrograms per sample, was extracted from PBMCs with Trizol reagent. The percentages of naive CD45RAhigh/CD27high T cells were determined by flow cytometry on a PBMC aliquot from every donor. Library generation was performed with 5' RACE. Sequenced using an Illumina HiSeq 2500. A second PCR of roughly 6 to 11 cycles was run with a J-beta primer mix and a sample-barcoded 5' primer. A template-switch 5' adaptor carrying 12 random nucleotides introduced a unique molecular identifier onto each TCR beta cDNA molecule. Each sample yielded at least 2.5 million CDR3-containing paired-end reads. The Mint cDNA synthesis kit, primed by a TRBC-specific oligonucleotide, was used to synthesize first-strand cDNA from all RNA. Following uracil-DNA glycosylase treatment, all cDNA underwent a first 18-cycle PCR with the universal primers M1SS and BC2_uni_R. Per the original workflow: For normalization, 1 million high-quality reads, each with a distinct molecular identifier, were randomly selected from each sample. Instead of being binned into consensus sequences, reads with shared molecular identifiers were discarded. MiTCR, with a Q25 quality threshold and the strictest error-elimination algorithm, was used for CDR3 identification, clonotype clustering and error correction. Lower-bound total TCR beta diversity was estimated with a nonparametric unseen species model using Euler transformation. In TCRdb, the public reads were trimmed at Q25 with fastp and aligned with MiXCR, with productive beta chains retained. Each CDR3 protein appears once, grouped with its most common genes and DNA. These V and J calls derive from TCRdb rather than the authors' analysis. This sample has under 700,000 distinct CDR3 sequences in its table, and around 24% of those were observed once. Clones ranked in the top ten supply 8.5% to 9.5% of the sample.

These sequences were also reported in another study, on T cells of mothers and their children. As the second paper documents: Nine systemically healthy Caucasian individuals, comprising three mothers and their six children, were included as donors. cDNA synthesis consumed the entire amount of extracted RNA, loaded at roughly 1.5 ug RNA in each 15 ul reaction. Sample barcodes and 2-4 random nucleotides were added via the M1S primer in the second PCR. Each mother yielded over 9.5 million TCR beta CDR3 reads and each child a few million reads. Thymic selection shapes the output of TCR recombination in a similar way in related and unrelated pairs, and inherited differences have a minor effect. Normalized repertoire overlap in related mother-child pairs was always slightly higher than in unrelated mother-child pairs, but the difference was never significant. With a sensitivity of approximately 96 clones per million clonotypes, no persistent microchimeric T cell clones were detected. The study used deep NGS to compare TCR beta repertoires of mothers and children, seeking features distinguishing related mother-child pairs from unrelated individuals. The mean age was approximately 41 +/- 4 years for the mothers and around 11 +/- 4 years for the children. After adapters were ligated using NEBNext reagents, the libraries underwent 100+100 nt paired-end sequencing on an Illumina HiSeq 2000. To prevent cross-contamination, the mother and child libraries were prepared one month apart and sequenced in separate runs. For each donor, somewhere between about 450,000 and 2,100,000 distinct TCR beta clonotypes were identified. Naive TCR beta clonotypes were estimated from low-frequency clonotypes matched to each donor's FACS-determined naive share, without sorting.

The origin of this receptor is a boy aged 10-17 years in good health. The sequence joins TRBV5-5 to TRBJ2-2, with the D gene tentatively TRBD1 or TRBD2, based on 5 matching bases in each. Sample: blood. The DNA reads TGTGCCAGCAGCTGGTGGGGGTCGAACACCGGGGAGCTGTTTTTT. The translation is CASSWWGSNTGELFF. Here the CDR3 is joined to the reference TRBV5-5 and TRBJ2-2 genes, and the full variable domain is: DAGVTQSPTHLIKTRGQQVTLRCSPISGHKSVSWYQQVLGQGPQFIFQYYEKEERGRGNFPDRFSARQFPNYSSELNVNALLLGDSALYLCASSWWGSNTGELFFGEGSRLTVL.